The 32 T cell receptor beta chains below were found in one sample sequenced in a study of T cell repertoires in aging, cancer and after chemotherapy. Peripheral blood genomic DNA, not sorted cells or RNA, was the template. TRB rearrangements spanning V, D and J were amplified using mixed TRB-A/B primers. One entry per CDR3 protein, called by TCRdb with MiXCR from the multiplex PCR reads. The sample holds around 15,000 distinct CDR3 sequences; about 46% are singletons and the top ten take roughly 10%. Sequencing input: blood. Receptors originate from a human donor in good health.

The CDR3 protein is CASSILGWDEQYF. CDR3 bases: TGTGCCAGTAGTATACTGGGGTGGGACGAGCAGTACTTC. The chain joins TRBV19 to TRBJ2-7; D gene unclear. Germline-derived CDR1 and CDR2 are LNHDA and SQIVND (reference sequence). The length of the CDR3 is 13 residues. Trimming removed 2 bases at V and 5 bases at J, with 10 bases between.

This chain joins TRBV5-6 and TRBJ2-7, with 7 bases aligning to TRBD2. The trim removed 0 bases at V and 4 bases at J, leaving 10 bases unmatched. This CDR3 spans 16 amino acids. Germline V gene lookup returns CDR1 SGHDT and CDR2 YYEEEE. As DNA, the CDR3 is TGTGCCAGCAGCTTGGGTGGCGGGAGCCCTTTGTACGAGCAGTACTTC. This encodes CASSLGGGSPLYEQYF. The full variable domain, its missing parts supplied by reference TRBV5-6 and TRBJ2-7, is DAGVTQSPTHLIKTRGQQVTLRCSPKSGHDTVSWYQQALGQGPQFIFQYYEEEERQRGNFPDRFSGHQFPNYSSELNVNALLLGDSALYLCASSLGGGSPLYEQYFGPGTRLTVT.

This CDR3 reads CASSDSAYGYTF. The CDR3, as DNA: TGTGCCAGTAGTGACAGCGCCTATGGCTACACCTTC. This sequence joins TRBV19 and TRBJ1-2, with a possible D match to TRBD1 (5 bases). Germline assignment: CDR1 LNHDA and CDR2 SQIVND (reference sequence). CDR3 length equals 12 residues. The V gene lost 5 bases and the J gene lost 4 bases, with 8 bases spanning the gap. Full variable domain (rest looked up from reference TRBV19 and TRBJ1-2): DGGITQSPKYLFRKEGQNVTLSCEQNLNHDAMYWYRQDPGQGLRLIYYSQIVNDFQKGDIAEGYSVSREKKESFPLTVTSAQKNPTAFYLCASSDSAYGYTFGSGTRLTVV.

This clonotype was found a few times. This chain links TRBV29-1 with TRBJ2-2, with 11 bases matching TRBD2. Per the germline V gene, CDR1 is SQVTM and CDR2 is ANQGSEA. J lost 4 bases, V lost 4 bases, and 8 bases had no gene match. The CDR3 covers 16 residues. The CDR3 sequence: CSVVTSGSGTTGELFF. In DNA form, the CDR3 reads TGCAGCGTTGTTACTAGCGGGAGCGGGACCACCGGGGAGCTGTTTTTT.

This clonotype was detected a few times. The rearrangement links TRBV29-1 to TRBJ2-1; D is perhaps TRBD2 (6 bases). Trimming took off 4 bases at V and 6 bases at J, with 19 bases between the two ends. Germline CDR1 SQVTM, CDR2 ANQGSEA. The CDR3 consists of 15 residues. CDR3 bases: TGCAGCGTTGTCGTCGTACCGGACGGGGGCAATGAGCAGTTCTTC. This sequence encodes CSVVVVPDGGNEQFF.

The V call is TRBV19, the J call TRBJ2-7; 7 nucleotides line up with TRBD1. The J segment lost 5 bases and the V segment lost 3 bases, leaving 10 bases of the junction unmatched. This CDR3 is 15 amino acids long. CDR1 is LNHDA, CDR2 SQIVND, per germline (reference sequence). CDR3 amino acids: CASSMTGQELNEQYF. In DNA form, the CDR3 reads TGTGCCAGTAGTATGACCGGACAGGAGTTGAACGAGCAGTACTTC. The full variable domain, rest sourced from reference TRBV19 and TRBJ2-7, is DGGITQSPKYLFRKEGQNVTLSCEQNLNHDAMYWYRQDPGQGLRLIYYSQIVNDFQKGDIAEGYSVSREKKESFPLTVTSAQKNPTAFYLCASSMTGQELNEQYFGPGTRLTVT.

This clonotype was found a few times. CDR3 bases: TGTGCCAGCAGCTCCAAGGGAGGAAAGGAGCAGTACTTC. Translation gives CASSSKGGKEQYF. This chain uses TRBV6-5 with TRBJ2-7, with D perhaps TRBD2 (6 bases). The CDR3 consists of 13 residues. CDR1 and CDR2 (germline): MNHEY, SVGAGI. Trimming took 6 bases from V and 7 from J, leaving 16 bases between them.

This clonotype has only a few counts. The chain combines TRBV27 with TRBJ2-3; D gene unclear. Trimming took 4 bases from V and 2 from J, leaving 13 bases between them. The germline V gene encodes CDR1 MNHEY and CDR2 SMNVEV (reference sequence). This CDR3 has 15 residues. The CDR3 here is CASSWYGRNTDTQYF. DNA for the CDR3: TGTGCCAGCAGTTGGTATGGGCGGAACACAGATACGCAGTATTTT.

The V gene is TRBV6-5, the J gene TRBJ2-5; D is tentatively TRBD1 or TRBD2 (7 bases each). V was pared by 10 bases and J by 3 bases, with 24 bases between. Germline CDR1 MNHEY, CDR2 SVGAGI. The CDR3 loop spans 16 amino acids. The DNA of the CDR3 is TGTGCCACCTCTCAGGGGGGGGCTGCGGGAGAAGAGACCCAGTACTTC. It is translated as CATSQGGAAGEETQYF.

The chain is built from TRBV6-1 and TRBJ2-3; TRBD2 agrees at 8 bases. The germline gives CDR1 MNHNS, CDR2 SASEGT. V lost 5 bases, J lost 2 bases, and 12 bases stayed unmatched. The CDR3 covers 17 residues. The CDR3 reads CASSLLSGTRFTDTQYF. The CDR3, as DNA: TGTGCCAGCAGTCTGCTGTCAGGGACTAGATTCACAGATACGCAGTATTTT.

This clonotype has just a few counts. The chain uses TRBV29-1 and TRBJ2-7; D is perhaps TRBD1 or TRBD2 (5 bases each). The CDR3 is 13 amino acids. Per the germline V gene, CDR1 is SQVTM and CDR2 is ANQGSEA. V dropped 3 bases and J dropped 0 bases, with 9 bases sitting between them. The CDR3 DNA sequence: TGCAGCGTTGACGGGGCAGCCTCCTACGAGCAGTACTTC. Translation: CSVDGAASYEQYF.

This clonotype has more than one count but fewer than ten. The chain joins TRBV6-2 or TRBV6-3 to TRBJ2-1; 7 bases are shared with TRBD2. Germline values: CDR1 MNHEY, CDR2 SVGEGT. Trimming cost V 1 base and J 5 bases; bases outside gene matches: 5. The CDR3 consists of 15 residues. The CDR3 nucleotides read TGTGCCAGCAGTTACTTAGGCCTAGCGGACAATGAGCAGTTCTTC. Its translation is CASSYLGLADNEQFF.

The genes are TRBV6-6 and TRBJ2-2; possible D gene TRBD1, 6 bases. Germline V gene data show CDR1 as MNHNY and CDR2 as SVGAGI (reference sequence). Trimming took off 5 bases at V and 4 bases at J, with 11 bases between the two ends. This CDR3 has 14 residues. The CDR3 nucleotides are TGTGCCAGCAGTATACAGGGTAGCACCGGGGAGCTGTTTTTT. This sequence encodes CASSIQGSTGELFF.

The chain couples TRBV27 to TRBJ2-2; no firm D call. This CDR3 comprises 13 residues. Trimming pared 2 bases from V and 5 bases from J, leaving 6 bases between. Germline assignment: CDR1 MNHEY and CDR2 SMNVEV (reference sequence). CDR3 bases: TGTGCCAGCAGTTTAAAGGGAACCGGGGAGCTGTTTTTT. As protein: CASSLKGTGELFF.

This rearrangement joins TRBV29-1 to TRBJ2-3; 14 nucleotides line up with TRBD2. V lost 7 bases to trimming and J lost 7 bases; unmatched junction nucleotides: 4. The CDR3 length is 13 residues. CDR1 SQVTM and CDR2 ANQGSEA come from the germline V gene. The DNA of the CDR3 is TGCAGCGCCGGGACTAGCGGGAGACATACGCAGTATTTT. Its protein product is CSAGTSGRHTQYF.

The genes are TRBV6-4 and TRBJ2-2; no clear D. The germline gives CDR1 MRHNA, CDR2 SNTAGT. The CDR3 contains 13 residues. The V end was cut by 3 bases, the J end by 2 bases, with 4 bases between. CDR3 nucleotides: TGTGCCAGCAGTGAAGAAAACACCGGGGAGCTGTTTTTT. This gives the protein CASSEENTGELFF.

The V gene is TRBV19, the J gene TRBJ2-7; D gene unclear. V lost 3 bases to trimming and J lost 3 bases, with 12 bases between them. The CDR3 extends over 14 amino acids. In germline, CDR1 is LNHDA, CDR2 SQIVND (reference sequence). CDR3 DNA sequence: TGTGCCAGTAGTATGGCAGCCATTGACTACGAGCAGTACTTC. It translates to CASSMAAIDYEQYF.

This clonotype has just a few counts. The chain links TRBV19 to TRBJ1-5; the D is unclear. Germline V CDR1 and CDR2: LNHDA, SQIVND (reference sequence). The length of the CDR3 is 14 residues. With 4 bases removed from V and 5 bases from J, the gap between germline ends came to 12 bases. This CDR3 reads CASSTQGWDQPQHF. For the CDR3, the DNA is TGTGCCAGTAGTACTCAAGGGTGGGATCAGCCCCAGCATTTT.

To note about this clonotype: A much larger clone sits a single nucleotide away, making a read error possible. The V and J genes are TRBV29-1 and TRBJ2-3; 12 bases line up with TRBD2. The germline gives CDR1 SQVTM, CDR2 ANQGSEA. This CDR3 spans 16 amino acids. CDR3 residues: CSVEGTSGRSTDTEYF. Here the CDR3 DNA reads TGCAGCGTTGAGGGGACTAGCGGGCGTAGCACAGATACGGAGTATTTT.

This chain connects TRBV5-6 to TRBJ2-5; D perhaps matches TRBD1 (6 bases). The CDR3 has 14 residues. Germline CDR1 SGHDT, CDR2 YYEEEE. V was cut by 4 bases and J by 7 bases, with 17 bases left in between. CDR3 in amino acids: CASSLSGELVTQYF. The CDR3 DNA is TGTGCCAGCAGCCTTTCAGGGGAGTTAGTGACCCAGTACTTC.

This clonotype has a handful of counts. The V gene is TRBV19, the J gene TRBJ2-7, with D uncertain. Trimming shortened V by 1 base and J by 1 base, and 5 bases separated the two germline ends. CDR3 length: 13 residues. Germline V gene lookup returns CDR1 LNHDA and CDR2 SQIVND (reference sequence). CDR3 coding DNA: TGTGCCAGTAGTATAGCCCAGTCCTACGAGCAGTACTTC. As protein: CASSIAQSYEQYF.

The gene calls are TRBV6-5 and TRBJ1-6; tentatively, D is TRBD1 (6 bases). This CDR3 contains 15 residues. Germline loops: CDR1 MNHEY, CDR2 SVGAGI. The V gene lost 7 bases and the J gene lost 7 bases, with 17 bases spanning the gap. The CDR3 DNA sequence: TGTGCCAGCACCAGGGGCCCGTGGGCAAATTCACCCCTCCACTTT. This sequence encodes CASTRGPWANSPLHF.

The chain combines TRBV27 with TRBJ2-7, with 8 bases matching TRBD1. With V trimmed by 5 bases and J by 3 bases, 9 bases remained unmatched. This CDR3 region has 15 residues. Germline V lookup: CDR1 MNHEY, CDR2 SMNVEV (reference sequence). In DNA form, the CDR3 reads TGTGCCAGCAGTCTCGGACAGGGTATGGGCTACGAGCAGTACTTC. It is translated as CASSLGQGMGYEQYF.

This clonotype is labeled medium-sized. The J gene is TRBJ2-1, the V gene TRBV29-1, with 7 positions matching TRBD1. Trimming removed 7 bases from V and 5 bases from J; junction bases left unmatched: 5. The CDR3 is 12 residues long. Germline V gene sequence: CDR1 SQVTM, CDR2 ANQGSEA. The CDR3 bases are TGCAGCGCACTACAGGGGCACAATGAGCAGTTCTTC. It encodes CSALQGHNEQFF.

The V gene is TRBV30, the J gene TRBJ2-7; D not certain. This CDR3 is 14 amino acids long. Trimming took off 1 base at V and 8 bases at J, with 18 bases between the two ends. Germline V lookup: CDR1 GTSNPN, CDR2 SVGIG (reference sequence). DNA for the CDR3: TGTGCCTGGAGTGATAGTCTCCGCAGTCTCCAGCAGTACTTC. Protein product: CAWSDSLRSLQQYF.

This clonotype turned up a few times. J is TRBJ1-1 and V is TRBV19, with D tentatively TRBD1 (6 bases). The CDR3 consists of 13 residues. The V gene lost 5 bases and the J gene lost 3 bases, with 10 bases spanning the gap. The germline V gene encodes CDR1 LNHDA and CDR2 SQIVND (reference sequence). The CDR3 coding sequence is TGTGCCAGTAGTTCTACAGGGTACACTGAAGCTTTCTTT. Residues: CASSSTGYTEAFF.

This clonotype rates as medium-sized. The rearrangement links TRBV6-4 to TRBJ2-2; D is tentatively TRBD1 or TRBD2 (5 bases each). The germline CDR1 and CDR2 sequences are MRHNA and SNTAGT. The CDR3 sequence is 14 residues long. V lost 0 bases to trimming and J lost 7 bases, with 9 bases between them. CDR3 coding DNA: TGTGCCAGCAGTGACTCGATGGGGGTCGGGGAGCTGTTTTTT. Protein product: CASSDSMGVGELFF.

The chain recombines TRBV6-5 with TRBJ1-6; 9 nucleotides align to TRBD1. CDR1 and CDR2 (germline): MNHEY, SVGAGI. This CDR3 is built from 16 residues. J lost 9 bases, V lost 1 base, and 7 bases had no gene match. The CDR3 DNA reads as TGTGCCAGCAGTTACTATGGGGGACAGGGATTTTCACCCCTCCACTTT. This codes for CASSYYGGQGFSPLHF.

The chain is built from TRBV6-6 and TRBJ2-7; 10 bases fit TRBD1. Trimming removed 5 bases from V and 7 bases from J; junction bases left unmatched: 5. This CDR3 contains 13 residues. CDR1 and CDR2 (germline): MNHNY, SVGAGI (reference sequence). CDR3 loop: CASSRDRGWEQYF. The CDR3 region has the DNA TGTGCCAGCAGTAGGGACAGGGGTTGGGAGCAGTACTTC.

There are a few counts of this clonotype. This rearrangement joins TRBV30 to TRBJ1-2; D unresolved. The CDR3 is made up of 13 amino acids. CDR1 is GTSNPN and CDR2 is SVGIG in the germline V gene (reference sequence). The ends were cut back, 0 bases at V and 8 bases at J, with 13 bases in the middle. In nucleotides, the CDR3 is TGTGCCTGGAGTGTAAAGGCAGTCGAGGGCTACACCTTC. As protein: CAWSVKAVEGYTF.

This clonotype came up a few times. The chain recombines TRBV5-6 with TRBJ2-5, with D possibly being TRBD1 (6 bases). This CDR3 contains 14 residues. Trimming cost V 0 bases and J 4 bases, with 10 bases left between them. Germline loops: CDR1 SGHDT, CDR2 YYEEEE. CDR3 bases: TGTGCCAGCAGCTTGGGTAACAGGGTAGAGACCCAGTACTTC. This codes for CASSLGNRVETQYF.

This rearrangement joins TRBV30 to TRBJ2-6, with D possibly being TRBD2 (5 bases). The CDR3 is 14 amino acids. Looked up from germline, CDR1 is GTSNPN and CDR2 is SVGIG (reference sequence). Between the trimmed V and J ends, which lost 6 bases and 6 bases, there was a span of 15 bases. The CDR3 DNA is TGTGCCTGCCCTCGGGGTAATGAGGCCAACGTCCTGACTTTC. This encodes CACPRGNEANVLTF.